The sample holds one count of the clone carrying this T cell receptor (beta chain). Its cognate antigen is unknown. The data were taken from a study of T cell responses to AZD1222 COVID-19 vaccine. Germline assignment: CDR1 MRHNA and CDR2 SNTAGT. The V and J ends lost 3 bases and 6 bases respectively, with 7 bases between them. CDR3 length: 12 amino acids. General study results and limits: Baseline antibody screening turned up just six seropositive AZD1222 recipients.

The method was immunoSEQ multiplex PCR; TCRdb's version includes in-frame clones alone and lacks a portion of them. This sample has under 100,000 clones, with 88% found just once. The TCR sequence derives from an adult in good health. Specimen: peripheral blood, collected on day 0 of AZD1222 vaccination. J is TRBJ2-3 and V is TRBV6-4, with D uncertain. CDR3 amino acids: CASSDGVDTQYF. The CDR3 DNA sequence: TGTGCCAGCAGTGATGGGGTGGATACGCAGTATTTT.